This entry is about one TCR beta chain. These data originate in a study of CD8 T cells in Susac syndrome. Germline V lookup: CDR1 MDHEN, CDR2 SYDVKM. V lost 4 bases and J lost 3, with 16 bases in between. The CDR3 consists of 15 residues. The authors reverse transcribed roughly 0.5 to 1 ug RNA with random hexamers. The CDR3 of TCR beta was amplified by immunoSEQ multiplex PCR across 54 Vbeta and 13 Jbeta. TCRdb itself ran the immunoSEQ multiplex PCR reads through MiXCR, one entry per CDR3 protein. The repertoire holds a few hundred thousand distinct CDR3 sequences, almost 85% seen once, with 0.21% in the top ten. Blood CD8+ and CD4+ T cells underwent high-throughput TCR beta sequencing.

The sequenced sample was CD8+ T cells from PBMCs. The source is a human donor with multiple sclerosis. V gene TRBV28 combines with J gene TRBJ2-7; D is possibly TRBD1 (6 bases). This CDR3 is CASSSPAEGVYEQYF. The DNA for the CDR3 is TGTGCCAGCAGTTCTCCCGCTGAGGGGGTCTACGAGCAGTACTTC.